This T cell receptor beta chain originates from a study of control samples from healthy donors and cancer patients. Some clones are missing from TCRdb's copy, which holds only in-frame ones; the method was immunoSEQ multiplex PCR. The data show over 70,000 clones, around nine tenths seen once. The clonotype originates from a woman aged 45-65 years with colorectal cancer. Sequenced material: PBMCs.

CDR3 nucleotide sequence: TGTGCCACCAGTGATTACGGGGGACAATCAGATACGCAGTATTTT. This gives the protein CATSDYGGQSDTQYF. The chain employs TRBV24-1 and TRBJ2-3; D may be TRBD1 or TRBD2 (6 bases each). CDR3 length equals 15 residues. Germline assignment: CDR1 KGHDR and CDR2 SFDVKD. V dropped 2 bases and J dropped 4 bases, with 12 bases sitting between them.